A selection of T cell receptor beta chains follows, all from one sample in a study of blood T cells in healthy people across ages. TCRdb reprocessed the 5' RACE reads via MiXCR and lists one record per CDR3 protein. The repertoire has 910,000 or so distinct CDR3 sequences, about 53% of them found once; the top ten carry about 20%. Sequencing input: blood. The receptors were sampled from a woman aged 55-75 years in good health. Each CDR3 is given with its conserved first and last residue. Fields, in order: clone size, J gene, D gene, V gene, CDR3 protein, CDR3 DNA. The D gene is left open where the match is weak. Rows give clone size only sometimes, using once, few, many, or a class for an expanded clone.

.	TRBJ2-1	.	TRBV4-2	CASSQERTEQFF	TGTGCCAGCAGCCAAGAGCGAACCGAGCAGTTCTTC
.	TRBJ2-3	.	TRBV20-1	CGARVYHRGTDTQYF	TGCGGTGCTAGAGTCTACCACCGGGGCACAGATACGCAGTATTTT
.	TRBJ1-5	.	TRBV13	CASSYGPTSNQPQHF	TGTGCCAGCAGCTACGGGCCAACAAGCAATCAGCCCCAGCATTTT
.	TRBJ1-3	.	TRBV29-1	CSVDVTGGTGNTIYF	TGCAGCGTTGATGTAACAGGAGGGACTGGAAACACCATATATTTT
.	TRBJ2-7	.	TRBV15	CATSRVRTGTHEQYF	TGTGCCACCAGCAGAGTAAGAACAGGAACCCACGAGCAGTACTTC
.	TRBJ2-2	.	TRBV10-1	CASGTGGELFF	TGCGCCAGCGGAACCGGAGGGGAGCTGTTTTTT
.	TRBJ2-1	TRBD2	TRBV20-1	CSAQAVRRENNEQFF	TGCAGTGCCCAGGCGGTTCGGCGGGAGAACAATGAGCAGTTCTTC
.	TRBJ2-6	TRBD1	TRBV6-1	CASRHSGTGGLGANVLTF	TGTGCCAGCCGACACTCCGGGACAGGGGGCTTGGGGGCCAACGTCCTGACTTTC
few	TRBJ2-7	TRBD2	TRBV29-1	CSVSFSGTYEQYF	TGCAGCGTTTCCTTTAGCGGGACTTACGAGCAGTACTTC
few	TRBJ2-5	TRBD2	TRBV3-1	CASSQYPGTNLGRETQYF	TGTGCCAGCAGCCAATACCCCGGGACTAACCTTGGTCGGGAGACCCAGTACTTC
.	TRBJ2-7	.	TRBV6-1	CASSERWDNYEQYF	TGTGCCAGCAGTGAAAGGTGGGACAACTACGAGCAGTACTTC
.	TRBJ1-1	.	TRBV9	CASSVVQGGTEAFF	TGTGCCAGCAGCGTAGTACAGGGAGGCACTGAAGCTTTCTTT
.	TRBJ2-7	TRBD2	TRBV4-2	CASSPQTSVLHEQYF	TGTGCCAGCAGCCCCCAGACTAGCGTGCTCCACGAGCAGTACTTC
.	TRBJ2-5	TRBD2	TRBV20-1	CSVRTSGMPYQETQYF	TGCAGTGTCAGGACTAGCGGGATGCCGTACCAAGAGACCCAGTACTTC
.	TRBJ2-7	.	TRBV4-2	CASSSHGTENYEQYF	TGTGCCAGCAGCAGTCACGGGACCGAGAACTACGAGCAGTACTTC
few	TRBJ1-1	.	TRBV5-1	CASSFREGTEAFF	TGCGCCAGCAGCTTCAGGGAAGGCACTGAAGCTTTCTTT
few	TRBJ2-7	.	TRBV7-2	CASSLDFSYEQYF	TGTGCCAGCAGCTTAGACTTTTCCTACGAGCAGTACTTC